This note documents a single TCR beta chain sequence. The repertoire was sequenced with immunoSEQ multiplex PCR; TCRdb's copy has only in-frame clones and lacks some. The sample has just over 300,000 clones; 70% to 90% are singletons. These data are taken from a study of blood T cell repertoires in COVID-19. Participants were aged 18 to 89 years from about two dozen US areas. Recovery meant two consecutive negative NP/OP PCR tests, professional clearance, or resolved symptoms. The V gene end was trimmed by 5 bases and the J gene end by 8 bases; junction bases not matched to a gene: 18. This CDR3 contains 17 residues. Germline V gene data show CDR1 as SGHVS and CDR2 as FQNEAQ.

The receptor was derived from a man aged 25-45 years who had recovered from COVID-19. The chain uses TRBV7-8 and TRBJ1-2; TRBD1 agrees at 9 bases. Sequences were obtained from PBMCs or T cells enriched from blood (not recorded which). The CDR3 DNA reads as TGTGCCAGCAGCGAACCCCTCACAGGGGGCGCCCCCCAGGGCTACACCTTC. Protein sequence: CASSEPLTGGAPQGYTF. Full variable domain (outside the CDR3, taken from reference TRBV7-8 and TRBJ1-2): GAGVSQSPRYKVAKRGQDVALRCDPISGHVSLFWYQQALGQGPEFLTYFQNEAQLDKSGLPSDRFFAERPEGSVSTLKIQRTQQEDSAVYLCASSEPLTGGAPQGYTFGSGTRLTVV.